The 18 T cell receptor beta chains listed next were all sequenced from one sample in a study of identical twins' blood T cells. Each CDR3 protein is one row after TCRdb ran MiXCR on the 5' RACE reads. The repertoire includes a few hundred thousand distinct CDR3 sequences, over 25% of them detected once, and about 6.1% sits in the top ten. The sample consisted of PBMCs. These receptors came from a woman aged 18 to 55 in good health.

The chain couples TRBV28 to TRBJ1-6; D uncertain. V lost 3 bases, J lost 9 bases, and 3 bases lay in between. Germline V gene sequence: CDR1 MDHEN, CDR2 SYDVKM. The CDR3 has 11 residues. CDR3 DNA sequence: TGTGCCAGCAGTTTGCGTTCACCCCTCCACTTT. Protein product: CASSLRSPLHF.

Of note for this clonotype: At one of its ends the junction is not consistent with the germline gene, which may arise from a read error. The V gene is TRBV5-1, the J gene TRBJ1-1; weak D call: TRBD1 (6 bases). The CDR3 contains 12 residues. Per the germline V gene, CDR1 is SGHRS and CDR2 is YFSETQ. In DNA, the CDR3 is TGCGCCAGCAGCTCCACAGGGACTGGAGCTTTCTTT. Translation: CASSSTGTGAFF.

The DNA of the CDR3 is TGTGCCAGCAGTCCTGGTCGGAACACAGATACGCAGTATTTT. It translates to CASSPGRNTDTQYF. V usage is TRBV12-3 or TRBV12-4 and J usage is TRBJ2-3, with D unresolved. The CDR3 spans 14 residues. Trimming cost V 5 bases and J 2 bases, with 11 bases left between them.

The chain couples TRBV12-3 or TRBV12-4 to TRBJ1-3; 8 nucleotides agree with TRBD1. J gave up 0 bases and V 4 bases, and 2 bases lay outside the gene matches. The CDR3 sequence is 15 residues long. The CDR3 nucleotides are TGTGCCAGCAGTTGGACAGGGCGCTCTGGAAACACCATATATTTT. It translates to CASSWTGRSGNTIYF.

This clonotype was observed a handful of times. This sequence joins TRBV6-6 and TRBJ1-5; the match to TRBD1 covers 8 bases. V lost 2 bases to trimming and J lost 6 bases; unmatched junction nucleotides: 9. Germline V gene data show CDR1 as MNHNY and CDR2 as SVGAGI (reference sequence). The CDR3 spans 16 residues. CDR3 in DNA: TGTGCCAGCAGTTACGCGACAGGGGCCGCCGGTCAGCCCCAGCATTTT. It is translated as CASSYATGAAGQPQHF.

About this clonotype: A read error may explain this, as a much larger clone is one base away. The chain uses TRBV20-1 and TRBJ1-2; D not certain. The CDR3 length is 16 residues. Trimming cost V 1 base and J 0 bases, with 15 bases left between them. Germline assignment: CDR1 DFQATT and CDR2 SNEGSKA (reference sequence). The CDR3 spells CSARGVHTEANYGYTF. DNA for the CDR3: TGCAGTGCTAGAGGGGTCCATACAGAAGCTAACTATGGCTACACCTTC.

The V and J genes are TRBV7-9 and TRBJ1-2; TRBD1 might be the D (6 bases). This CDR3 comprises 12 residues. Trimming shortened V by 3 bases and J by 7 bases, and 9 bases separated the two germline ends. Germline CDR1 reads SEHNR; CDR2 reads FQNEAQ (reference sequence). CDR3 in amino acids: CASSLGARGYTF. CDR3 DNA sequence: TGTGCCAGCAGCTTGGGGGCCCGTGGCTACACCTTC.

This clonotype was counted only a few times. The rearrangement uses TRBV9 and TRBJ1-1, with TRBD1 as a possible D gene (5 bases). Germline loops: CDR1 SGDLS, CDR2 YYNGEE. Trimming shortened V by 4 bases and J by 3 bases, and 13 bases separated the two germline ends. The CDR3 totals 14 residues. For the CDR3, the DNA is TGTGCCAGCAGCACCTCGACAGCTTACACTGAAGCTTTCTTT. Translated: CASSTSTAYTEAFF.

The sample holds a few counts of this clonotype. V gene TRBV4-1 combines with J gene TRBJ2-2; TRBD2 matches 8 bases. The trim removed 1 base at V and 9 bases at J, leaving 10 bases unmatched. This CDR3 has 16 amino acids. Germline-derived CDR1 and CDR2 are MGHRA and YSYEKL. The CDR3 sequence: CASSQGSGTRGRELFF. CDR3 coding DNA: TGCGCCAGCAGCCAAGGCTCCGGGACTAGAGGCCGGGAGCTGTTTTTT.

This chain links TRBV5-1 with TRBJ1-1, with a tentative D call TRBD1 (6 bases). This CDR3 is built from 16 residues. Germline V gives CDR1 SGHRS, CDR2 YFSETQ. Trimming shortened V by 6 bases and J by 1 base, and 19 bases separated the two germline ends. In nucleotides, the CDR3 is TGCGCCAGCAACCCAAGGCAAGGACAGACGAACACTGAAGCTTTCTTT. Translating gives CASNPRQGQTNTEAFF.

The chain has TRBV27 and TRBJ2-7; tentatively, D is TRBD1 (5 bases). V was shortened by 1 base and J by 7 bases, with 8 bases between the two germline ends. The CDR3 has 12 amino acids. In germline, CDR1 is MNHEY, CDR2 SMNVEV (reference sequence). CDR3 residues: CASSLLGEEQYF. CDR3 in DNA: TGTGCCAGCAGTTTATTAGGGGAAGAGCAGTACTTC.

Only a few counts were recorded for this clonotype. V is TRBV7-6 and J is TRBJ1-3; the D gene is possibly TRBD1 (5 bases). V was clipped by 4 bases and J by 0 bases, with 16 bases between them. The CDR3 covers 17 residues. CDR1 and CDR2 from the germline V gene are SGHVS and FNYEAQ. In DNA, the CDR3 is TGTGCCAGCAGCTCCAAGACGGGGGAACTCTCTGGAAACACCATATATTTT. This gives the protein CASSSKTGELSGNTIYF.

This clonotype has more than one count but fewer than ten. The chain has TRBV7-2 and TRBJ1-1, with D hard to call. The CDR3 covers 15 residues. Trimming left V 1 base short and J 1 base short, with 10 bases between. Looked up from germline, CDR1 is SGHTA and CDR2 is FQGNSA. Written as DNA, the CDR3 is TGTGCCAGCAGCTTAGGGCCGTTAGCGAACACTGAAGCTTTCTTT. Amino acids: CASSLGPLANTEAFF.

Worth noting for this clonotype: Possible read error: a much larger clone is one base away. The J gene is TRBJ1-2, the V gene TRBV2; D not certain. Germline V CDR1 and CDR2: SNHLY, FYNNEI. Between the trimmed V and J ends, which lost 6 bases and 6 bases, there was a span of 11 bases. The CDR3 runs 12 residues. CDR3 nucleotide sequence: TGTGCCAGCAGCGACGTGTTTCATGGCTACACCTTC. Translated: CASSDVFHGYTF. Combining the CDR3 with reference TRBV2 and TRBJ1-2 gives the whole variable domain EPEVTQTPSHQVTQMGQEVILRCVPISNHLYFYWYRQILGQKVEFLVSFYNNEISEKSEIFDDQFSVERPDGSNFTLKIRSTKLEDSAMYFCASSDVFHGYTFGSGTRLTVV.

The chain has TRBV19 and TRBJ1-6, with 8 bases aligning to TRBD1. Looked up from germline, CDR1 is LNHDA and CDR2 is SQIVND (reference sequence). After removal of 7 bases from V and 5 bases from J, the junction contained 4 bases not matched to a gene. The CDR3 extends over 14 amino acids. CDR3 region: CASTPDRDNSPLHF. The CDR3 nucleotides read TGTGCCAGTACCCCGGACAGGGATAATTCACCCCTCCACTTT.

The chain links TRBV19 to TRBJ2-1, with 9 bases fitting TRBD2. Germline V gives CDR1 LNHDA, CDR2 SQIVND (reference sequence). The CDR3 has 14 amino acids. Trimming at V came to 5 bases and at J to 10 bases, leaving 9 bases not matched to a gene. CDR3 loop: CASSPPLGLAEQFF. DNA for the CDR3: TGTGCCAGTAGTCCACCCCTTGGACTAGCGGAGCAGTTCTTC.

Note on this clonotype: Relative to the germline gene, one junction end is altered; a read error may explain this. The rearrangement links TRBV5-1 to TRBJ1-2, with a possible D match to TRBD1 (5 bases). Germline CDR1 is SGHRS and CDR2 is YFSETQ. The CDR3 is 14 amino acids. The CDR3, as DNA: TGCGCCAGCAGCCCGGGACGGGTTGGCTATGGGTACACCTTC. As protein: CASSPGRVGYGYTF.

This clonotype has more than one count but fewer than ten. The V and J genes are TRBV6-2 or TRBV6-3 and TRBJ2-2; possibly TRBD1 for D (5 bases). Germline V gene lookup returns CDR1 MNHEY and CDR2 SVGEGT. The CDR3 runs 19 residues. Trimming cost V 6 bases and J 3 bases, with 26 bases left between them. The CDR3: CASSPRSGLKQAYTGELFF. In nucleotides, the CDR3 is TGTGCCAGCAGCCCTAGATCCGGCCTGAAACAGGCTTACACCGGGGAGCTGTTTTTT.